This T cell receptor (beta chain) is drawn from a study of blood T cell repertoires in COVID-19. Study as a whole: Some COVID-19 samples were acute and others convalescent; all came from the United States, Italy and Spain.

Self-reported history from a screening survey and questionnaire set each donor's cohort. This CDR3 contains 16 residues. After removal of 4 bases from V and 4 bases from J, the junction contained 6 bases not matched to a gene. The germline V gene has CDR1 KGHDR and CDR2 SFDVKD. This clone has a handful of counts. Original methodology: Estimated nucleated cell counts came from reference gene primer amplification. Measured with immunoSEQ multiplex PCR; TCRdb has only the in-frame clones, and not every one. Clone size and V and J calls were adopted from that table, with D and trimming inferred from the DNA. The table has roughly 220,000 clones, approximately 90% seen once.

The chain combines TRBV24-1 with TRBJ2-2, with 9 bases fitting TRBD1. This receptor was identified in a woman in her late teens or twenties in a cohort exposed to, infected with or recovered from COVID-19 (not recorded which). Sequencing was performed on PBMCs or T cells enriched from blood (not recorded which). The DNA for the CDR3 is TGTGCCACCAGTGACGTACAGGGGGCAGGCACCGGGGAGCTGTTTTTT. Protein sequence: CATSDVQGAGTGELFF.